The 25 T cell receptor beta chains below were found in one sample sequenced in a study of blood T cell repertoires in COVID-19 (dated by TCRdb to the early 2020s). Libraries were made using the immunoSEQ multiplex PCR assay. TCRdb's version of the immuneACCESS table is confined to in-frame rearrangements and falls short of the full clone set. An unresolved V gene accounts for under half of the shortfall where checked; the remainder is of unknown origin. Present in this sample are around 380,000 clones, around 87% of which were seen just once. 1.3% of the sample belongs to the ten largest clones. The sample consisted of PBMCs or T cells enriched from blood (not recorded which). These receptors originate from a man aged 25-45 years who had recovered from COVID-19.

The genes are TRBV29-1 and TRBJ1-2, with TRBD1 matching over 11 bases. Germline loops: CDR1 SQVTM, CDR2 ANQGSEA. This CDR3 has 13 residues. J gave up 5 bases and V 6 bases, and 5 bases lay outside the gene matches. CDR3: CSVKDRGQYGYTF. The DNA of the CDR3 is TGCAGCGTCAAGGACAGGGGGCAGTATGGCTACACCTTC.

The DNA of the CDR3 is TGTGCCAGCAGCCAAGACCGGACTCTTTATGGCTACACCTTC. Protein product: CASSQDRTLYGYTF. The J gene is TRBJ1-2, the V gene TRBV4-2; D is undetermined. The V gene's germline CDR1 is LGHNA and CDR2 YNFKEQ. V dropped 0 bases and J dropped 5 bases, with 10 bases sitting between them. The CDR3 covers 14 residues.

The chain carries TRBV7-2 and TRBJ1-1, with D hard to call. The V end lost 1 base, the J end lost 6 bases, and 9 bases lay between the germline ends. The CDR3 runs to 13 residues. Germline CDR1 SGHTA, CDR2 FQGNSA. The CDR3 region has the DNA TGTGCCAGCAGCTTAGGAGGCGTGGCTGAAGCTTTCTTT. Its protein product is CASSLGGVAEAFF.

This chain links TRBV25-1 with TRBJ2-5; D not resolved. The CDR3 runs to 11 residues. Trimming took off 2 bases at V and 5 bases at J, with 3 bases between the two ends. CDR1 is MGHDK, CDR2 SYGVNS, per germline. CDR3 protein: CASSEEETQYF. In nucleotides, the CDR3 is TGTGCCAGCAGTGAAGAGGAGACCCAGTACTTC.

This chain joins TRBV19 and TRBJ1-2; 8 nucleotides agree with TRBD1. This CDR3 spans 15 amino acids. The J segment lost 5 bases and the V segment lost 4 bases, leaving 9 bases of the junction unmatched. Germline V lookup: CDR1 LNHDA, CDR2 SQIVND (reference sequence). The DNA of the CDR3 is TGTGCCAGTAGTACTCCCGGCAGGGGGCTGTATGGCTACACCTTC. Translated: CASSTPGRGLYGYTF.

Worth noting for this clone: One end of the junction varies from germline; a read error may be responsible. The rearrangement joins TRBV7-2 to TRBJ2-2, with D possibly TRBD1 on 6 matching bases. Germline lookup yields CDR1 SGHTA and CDR2 FQGNSA. The CDR3 consists of 16 residues. The CDR3 DNA is TGTGCCAGCAGCTCACAGGGAAGGGAGAACGCCGGGGAGCTGTTTTTT. Translating it yields CASSSQGRENAGELFF.

Details on this clone: The same CDR3 also results from other DNA sequences found in this sample. V usage is TRBV12-3 or TRBV12-4 and J usage is TRBJ2-1; D gene unclear. Trimming shortened V by 7 bases and J by 5 bases, and 12 bases separated the two germline ends. The CDR3 spans 13 residues. The CDR3, as DNA: TGTGCCAGCACAGGCCTCACCCACAATGAGCAGTTCTTC. Translation: CASTGLTHNEQFF.

The chain has TRBV3-1 (or the pseudogene TRBV3-2) and TRBJ1-6; tentative D call: TRBD1 (6 bases). V shed 2 bases and J shed 7 bases, with 15 bases lying between them. CDR3 length: 16 residues. Germline V gives CDR1 LGHDT, CDR2 YNNKEL (reference sequence). CDR3 loop: CASSQTWDTTNSPLHF. The DNA for the CDR3 is TGTGCCAGCAGCCAAACCTGGGACACGACGAATTCACCCCTCCACTTT.

V gene TRBV7-2 combines with J gene TRBJ2-5; 9 nucleotides align to TRBD2. The germline V gene encodes CDR1 SGHTA and CDR2 FQGNSA. CDR3 length: 15 residues. V was clipped by 0 bases and J by 7 bases; unmatched bases: 6. CDR3 loop: CASSLAPLAGLTQYF. CDR3 nucleotides: TGTGCCAGCAGCTTAGCTCCCCTAGCGGGGTTGACCCAGTACTTC.

This clone was counted once. The chain links TRBV15 to TRBJ1-1, with TRBD1 matching 7 bases. V lost 4 bases and J lost 3; bases outside the gene matches: 8. CDR1 and CDR2 from the germline V gene are LNHNV and YYDKDF (reference sequence). CDR3 length: 15 amino acids. The CDR3 DNA follows: TGTGCCACCAGCAAGTTTGGAACAGGGGACACTGAAGCTTTCTTT. Translating it yields CATSKFGTGDTEAFF.

This clone was counted between two and nine times. V usage is TRBV12-5 and J usage is TRBJ1-1, with no clear D. Germline values: CDR1 LGHNT, CDR2 FRNRAP. Trimming cost V 2 bases and J 1 base, with 8 bases left between them. The CDR3 runs to 14 residues. The CDR3 loop reads CASGLWGGNTEAFF. CDR3 coding DNA: TGTGCTAGTGGTTTGTGGGGAGGGAACACTGAAGCTTTCTTT.

This sequence joins TRBV6-2 or TRBV6-3 and TRBJ2-1; 15 bases fit TRBD2. This CDR3 is 17 amino acids long. Germline CDR1 MNHEY, CDR2 SVGEGT. V was pared by 4 bases and J by 0 bases, with 1 base of the junction left unmatched. This CDR3 reads CASSWTSGGVSYNEQFF. As DNA, the CDR3 is TGTGCCAGCAGTTGGACTAGCGGGGGGGTCTCCTACAATGAGCAGTTCTTC.

This clone has a single count. This chain connects TRBV7-8 to TRBJ2-5; 8 positions agree with TRBD2. V gave up 5 bases and J gave up 4 bases; unmatched junction bases: 6. CDR1 and CDR2 from the germline V gene are SGHVS and FQNEAQ. CDR3 length equals 14 residues. CDR3 sequence reads: CASSARGAVETQYF. DNA of the CDR3: TGTGCCAGCAGCGCGCGGGGGGCCGTAGAGACCCAGTACTTC.

J is TRBJ1-2 and V is TRBV19; 8 bases line up with TRBD1. Germline V gives CDR1 LNHDA, CDR2 SQIVND (reference sequence). The J segment lost 2 bases and the V segment lost 5 bases, leaving 7 bases of the junction unmatched. This CDR3 has 15 amino acids. The CDR3 is CASSPGQGPNYGYTF. The CDR3, as DNA: TGTGCCAGTAGTCCCGGACAGGGACCGAACTATGGCTACACCTTC.

V gene TRBV24-1 combines with J gene TRBJ2-5; the match to TRBD1 covers 7 bases. This CDR3 has 13 residues. Germline V gene sequence: CDR1 KGHDR, CDR2 SFDVKD. V was clipped by 9 bases and J by 7 bases; unmatched bases: 10. This CDR3 reads CATGAQGDGTQYF. DNA for the CDR3: TGTGCCACCGGTGCCCAGGGGGACGGGACCCAGTACTTC.

This chain joins TRBV2 and TRBJ2-1; no definite D call. Trimming took off 3 bases at V and 0 bases at J, with 9 bases between the two ends. CDR1 is SNHLY and CDR2 is FYNNEI in the germline V gene. The CDR3 extends over 15 amino acids. The CDR3 spells CASSEAASSYNEQFF. The CDR3 DNA follows: TGTGCCAGCAGTGAGGCGGCGAGCTCCTACAATGAGCAGTTCTTC.

V gene TRBV5-1 combines with J gene TRBJ2-7; the match to TRBD1 covers 10 bases. J was trimmed by 0 bases and V by 4 bases; bases with no gene match: 4. The V gene's germline CDR1 is SGHRS and CDR2 YFSETQ. The CDR3 is 15 residues long. The CDR3 DNA reads TGCGCCAGCAGCCAGACAGGGGGCATCTCCTACGAGCAGTACTTC. Protein product: CASSQTGGISYEQYF.

The chain recombines TRBV9 with TRBJ1-1, with TRBD1 matching 7 bases. The CDR3 runs to 14 residues. Germline V gene lookup returns CDR1 SGDLS and CDR2 YYNGEE. Trimming cost V 3 bases and J 7 bases; bases outside gene matches: 9. CDR3 protein: CASSGGQASYEAFF. Written as DNA, the CDR3 is TGTGCCAGCAGCGGAGGACAGGCCTCTTATGAAGCTTTCTTT.

The rearrangement joins TRBV11-2 to TRBJ2-5, with D possibly being TRBD1 (8 bases). The CDR3 is made up of 14 amino acids. In germline, CDR1 is SGHAT, CDR2 FQNNGV. The V end was cut by 0 bases, the J end by 11 bases, with 16 bases between. CDR3 region: CASSLENRGGSQYF. The CDR3, as DNA: TGTGCCAGCAGCTTAGAAAACAGGGGGGGGTCTCAGTACTTC. Supplemented by reference TRBV11-2 and TRBJ2-5, the full variable domain reads EAGVAQSPRYKIIEKRQSVAFWCNPISGHATLYWYQQILGQGPKLLIQFQNNGVVDDSQLPKDRFSAERLKGVDSTLKIQPAKLEDSAVYLCASSLENRGGSQYFGPGTRLLVL.

The gene calls are TRBV5-1 and TRBJ1-1; a possible D gene is TRBD1 (5 bases). Trimming removed 2 bases at V and 0 bases at J, with 14 bases between. This CDR3 is 16 amino acids long. Germline V gene data show CDR1 as SGHRS and CDR2 as YFSETQ. This chain's CDR3 is CASSLGLGQLNTEAFF. CDR3 nucleotide sequence: TGCGCCAGCAGCTTAGGCTTGGGGCAGTTGAACACTGAAGCTTTCTTT.

This clone showed up just once. This rearrangement joins TRBV5-4 to TRBJ2-7, with 7 bases matching TRBD1. Per germline, CDR1 SGHNT and CDR2 YYREEE (reference sequence). The CDR3 has 14 amino acids. Trimming took 0 bases from V and 2 from J; bases not matched to a gene: 2. The CDR3 spells CASSLVGTAYEQYF. The CDR3 nucleotides are TGTGCCAGCAGCTTGGTTGGGACAGCCTACGAGCAGTACTTC.

This chain uses TRBV3-1 (or the pseudogene TRBV3-2) with TRBJ2-1; 10 nucleotides align to TRBD2. This CDR3 has 16 amino acids. With V trimmed by 5 bases and J by 10 bases, 14 bases remained unmatched. Germline V gene lookup returns CDR1 LGHDT and CDR2 YNNKEL (reference sequence). The CDR3 reads CASSSMTSGRSGEQFF. For the CDR3, the DNA is TGTGCCAGCAGCTCAATGACTAGCGGGCGGTCCGGGGAGCAGTTCTTC.

This rearrangement joins TRBV4-2 to TRBJ2-5, with 7 bases fitting TRBD1. V dropped 4 bases and J dropped 3; count of bases not matched to a gene: 2. Per the germline V gene, CDR1 is LGHNA and CDR2 is YNFKEQ. The CDR3 is 13 amino acids. The CDR3, as DNA: TGTGCCAGCAGCCGGGACAGAGAAGAGACCCAGTACTTC. Its protein is CASSRDREETQYF.

The V call is TRBV5-4, the J call TRBJ2-1; 7 bases agree with TRBD1. The trim removed 0 bases at V and 0 bases at J, leaving 3 bases unmatched. This CDR3 region has 16 residues. Per the germline V gene, CDR1 is SGHNT and CDR2 is YYREEE (reference sequence). In DNA form, the CDR3 reads TGTGCCAGCAGCTTGGCTCGGGACAGCTCCTACAATGAGCAGTTCTTC. Protein sequence: CASSLARDSSYNEQFF.

The chain couples TRBV5-1 to TRBJ2-7; tentatively, D is TRBD2 (5 bases). Trimming stripped 4 bases from V and 2 bases from J, with 10 bases between. The CDR3 length is 13 residues. The germline gives CDR1 SGHRS, CDR2 YFSETQ. CDR3 DNA sequence: TGCGCCAGCAGCCTAGGACTTACCTACGAGCAGTACTTC. Residues: CASSLGLTYEQYF. Variable domain in full (rest from reference TRBV5-1 and TRBJ2-7): KAGVTQTPRYLIKTRGQQVTLSCSPISGHRSVSWYQQTPGQGLQFLFEYFSETQRNKGNFPGRFSGRQFSNSRSEMNVSTLELGDSALYLCASSLGLTYEQYFGPGTRLTVT.